Following are 4 T cell receptor beta chains from one sample sequenced in a study of blood T cell repertoires in COVID-19. Only in-frame clones appear in the TCRdb table, and some are missing; sequencing was by immunoSEQ multiplex PCR. The profile shows around 50,000 clones, more than 75% of them singletons. Sample: peripheral blood. Source of these receptors: a woman aged 55-69 years with COVID-19, enrolled during active disease.

V usage is TRBV11-2 and J usage is TRBJ2-5; TRBD2 matches at 9 bases. Germline CDR1 reads SGHAT; CDR2 reads FQNNGV. V shed 2 bases and J 1 base; nucleotides not matched to a gene: 14. This CDR3 contains 19 residues. The CDR3 reads CASSLRALAGRLGQETQYF. CDR3 nucleotides: TGTGCCAGCAGCTTAAGGGCCCTAGCGGGGCGCCTCGGCCAAGAGACCCAGTACTTC. The full variable domain, completed using reference TRBV11-2 and TRBJ2-5, is EAGVAQSPRYKIIEKRQSVAFWCNPISGHATLYWYQQILGQGPKLLIQFQNNGVVDDSQLPKDRFSAERLKGVDSTLKIQPAKLEDSAVYLCASSLRALAGRLGQETQYFGPGTRLLVL.

The genes are TRBV5-4 and TRBJ2-2; D gene ambiguous. V was trimmed by 0 bases and J by 3 bases, leaving 9 bases between them. The CDR3 is 15 amino acids. Germline-derived CDR1 and CDR2 are SGHNT and YYREEE (reference sequence). The CDR3 DNA follows: TGTGCCAGCAGCTTGGGTAGCACGCACACCGGGGAGCTGTTTTTT. Its protein is CASSLGSTHTGELFF.

This rearrangement joins TRBV29-1 to TRBJ1-2; TRBD1 aligns across 10 bases. Germline V gene lookup returns CDR1 SQVTM and CDR2 ANQGSEA. The junction had 3 bases not matched to a gene; V was cut back by 2 bases and J by 6 bases. The CDR3 totals 13 residues. The DNA for the CDR3 is TGCAGCGTTGAATCCGGACAGGGGGATGGCTACACCTTC. Translating it yields CSVESGQGDGYTF.

J is TRBJ2-3 and V is TRBV29-1; perhaps TRBD2 as D (6 bases). The CDR3 spans 12 residues. The ends were cut back, 8 bases at V and 4 bases at J, with 13 bases in the middle. Per germline, CDR1 SQVTM and CDR2 ANQGSEA. DNA of the CDR3: TGCAGCCATAGCGGAAAGCCAGATACGCAGTATTTT. Translation gives CSHSGKPDTQYF.